This TCR beta chain is from a study of blood T cell repertoires in COVID-19. Libraries were prepared by immunoSEQ multiplex PCR; TCRdb keeps only in-frame clonotypes and omits some of them. The table has under 200,000 clones, about 80% seen once. Germline CDR1 is KGHSH and CDR2 is LQKENI. This CDR3 is 15 amino acids long. V dropped 3 bases and J dropped 2; count of bases not matched to a gene: 5. This receptor was obtained from a man aged 45-60 years who had recovered from COVID-19. The rearrangement uses TRBV18 and TRBJ2-3; 7 bases are shared with TRBD1. Material: PBMCs or T cells enriched from blood (not recorded which). CDR3 DNA: TGTGCCAGCTCACCCAGACAGGGTAACACAGATACGCAGTATTTT. Translated, it gives CASSPRQGNTDTQYF.